A single sample is the source of the 29 T cell receptor beta chains below, sequenced in a study of beta chain features in type 1 diabetes. Their recognized antigens are unknown. The study reverse transcribed the entire isolated RNA, so it sequenced expressed TCRB transcripts. The repertoire was sequenced with immunoSEQ multiplex PCR; TCRdb's copy has only in-frame clones and lacks some. Of roughly 14,000 clones in the sample, 65% were seen once. The study's findings and limits: Significant though moderate, a shortening of TCRB CDR3s appeared in all four CD4+ subsets of Type 1 diabetes patients.

The sequenced material came from stem cell memory CD4+ T cells from blood. All receptors come from a woman aged 18-30 years with type 1 diabetes.

The rearrangement links TRBV7-9 to TRBJ1-3; perhaps TRBD1 as D (5 bases). The CDR3 contains 14 residues. V lost 6 bases to trimming and J lost 3 bases, with 12 bases between them. Germline V CDR1 and CDR2: SEHNR, FQNEAQ (reference sequence). The CDR3 here is CASSNHGGGNTIYF. The CDR3 nucleotides read TGTGCCAGCAGTAACCACGGGGGTGGAAACACCATATATTTT.

The chain links TRBV19 to TRBJ2-7; TRBD1 matches at 11 bases. Trimming took 6 bases from V and 1 from J; bases not matched to a gene: 5. Germline loops: CDR1 LNHDA, CDR2 SQIVND (reference sequence). The CDR3 sequence is 15 residues long. The CDR3 loop is CASRQGTGGSYEQYF. Written as DNA, the CDR3 is TGTGCCAGTAGACAAGGGACAGGGGGTTCCTACGAGCAGTACTTC.

The chain couples TRBV11-2 to TRBJ2-7; 7 bases align to TRBD1. Germline assignment: CDR1 SGHAT and CDR2 FQNNGV. V lost 5 bases, J lost 0 bases, and 7 bases stayed unmatched. This CDR3 spans 15 amino acids. In nucleotides, the CDR3 is TGTGCCAGCAGCCCACTGGGACAGACCTCCTACGAGCAGTACTTC. Translating gives CASSPLGQTSYEQYF.

This chain links TRBV11-2 with TRBJ2-7; possible D gene TRBD1, 6 bases. Germline values: CDR1 SGHAT, CDR2 FQNNGV. Trimming stripped 4 bases from V and 1 base from J, with 14 bases between. This CDR3 is 15 amino acids long. The CDR3 DNA reads TGTGCCAGCAGCTCCCGGGACATTGGATCCTACGAGCAGTACTTC. Translation: CASSSRDIGSYEQYF.

A few counts support this clone. This chain joins TRBV5-1 and TRBJ1-1; 11 bases match TRBD1. Germline lookup yields CDR1 SGHRS and CDR2 YFSETQ. The CDR3 is 15 residues long. V was clipped by 6 bases and J by 0 bases; unmatched bases: 4. The CDR3 here is CASKGQGDMNTEAFF. In DNA form, the CDR3 reads TGCGCCAGCAAGGGACAGGGGGACATGAACACTGAAGCTTTCTTT.

This clone appeared once. The J gene is TRBJ1-1, the V gene TRBV18, with D unresolved. Per the germline V gene, CDR1 is KGHSH and CDR2 is LQKENI. Trimming took 8 bases from V and 3 from J, leaving 16 bases between them. The CDR3 runs to 14 residues. CDR3 DNA: TGTGCCAGCGCCTTGAGGAGCGGGGACACTGAAGCTTTCTTT. It yields the protein CASALRSGDTEAFF.

The chain combines TRBV28 with TRBJ2-3; the match to TRBD1 covers 7 bases. There are 12 residues in the CDR3. J was trimmed by 6 bases and V by 5 bases; bases with no gene match: 2. The V gene's germline CDR1 is MDHEN and CDR2 SYDVKM. CDR3 residues: CASSTRGDTQYF. The CDR3 region has the DNA TGTGCCAGCAGTACCAGGGGGGATACGCAGTATTTT. Based on the CDR3 plus reference TRBV28 and TRBJ2-3, the full variable domain is DVKVTQSSRYLVKRTGEKVFLECVQDMDHENMFWYRQDPGLGLRLIYFSYDVKMKEKGDIPEGYSVSREKKERFSLILESASTNQTSMYLCASSTRGDTQYFGPGTRLTVL.

The DNA of the CDR3 is TGTGCCAGCAGTGAGAGGGAGACCCAGTACTTC. It translates to CASSERETQYF. The genes are TRBV7-9 and TRBJ2-5; D is undetermined. Per the germline V gene, CDR1 is SEHNR and CDR2 is FQNEAQ (reference sequence). The V and J ends lost 6 bases and 5 bases respectively, with 7 bases between them. This CDR3 contains 11 residues.

This clone was observed a handful of times. The chain recombines TRBV7-2 with TRBJ1-5; 7 nucleotides line up with TRBD1. Trimming took 1 base from V and 6 from J; bases not matched to a gene: 6. This CDR3 spans 15 amino acids. Germline values: CDR1 SGHTA, CDR2 FQGNSA. CDR3 sequence reads: CASSLVAGGTQPQHF. The DNA of the CDR3 is TGTGCCAGCAGCTTAGTGGCAGGGGGAACTCAGCCCCAGCATTTT.

The rearrangement links TRBV13 to TRBJ2-5, with 14 bases aligning to TRBD2. The J call is doubtful: the DNA matches TRBJ2-7 better. This CDR3 has 15 residues. Germline-derived CDR1 and CDR2 are PRHDT and FYEKMQ (reference sequence). The CDR3 DNA follows: TGTGCCAGCAGCTTAAGGGGACTAGCGGGAGACGAGCAGTACTTC. Its translation: CASSLRGLAGDEQYF.

The rearrangement uses TRBV28 and TRBJ2-5; weak D call: TRBD2 (6 bases). The DNA end lines up better with TRBJ2-7; the J call may be wrong. The CDR3 covers 14 residues. The germline V gene encodes CDR1 MDHEN and CDR2 SYDVKM. The CDR3 DNA sequence: TGTGCCAGCAGTTTACCCGGGAGAATGTACGAGCAGTACTTC. Translation gives CASSLPGRMYEQYF.

V gene TRBV28 combines with J gene TRBJ1-2; D might be TRBD1 (5 bases). V was cut by 3 bases and J by 8 bases, with 22 bases left in between. CDR1 and CDR2 from the germline V gene are MDHEN and SYDVKM. This CDR3 comprises 16 residues. Here the CDR3 reads CASSFPTGTGGSGYTF. As DNA, the CDR3 is TGTGCCAGCAGTTTTCCGACGGGGACTGGCGGGTCCGGCTACACCTTC.

This clone was counted between two and nine times. For the CDR3, the DNA is TGTGCCAGCGGGATCCGAAGGGGGACCTACAATGAGCAGTTCTTC. Amino acids: CASGIRRGTYNEQFF. The V and J genes are TRBV6-6 and TRBJ2-1; possible D gene TRBD1, 6 bases. Between the trimmed V and J ends, which lost 8 bases and 2 bases, there was a span of 16 bases. The length of the CDR3 is 15 residues. Germline CDR1 reads MNHNY; CDR2 reads SVGAGI (reference sequence).

The CDR3 DNA reads as TGTGCCAGCGTAGCGGGAGTTTACAATGAGCAGTTCTTC. Translating it yields CASVAGVYNEQFF. The chain has TRBV7-2 and TRBJ2-1, with TRBD2 matching 9 bases. With 8 bases clipped from V and 4 bases from J, the junction kept 3 bases outside the gene matches. This CDR3 is built from 13 residues. Germline assignment: CDR1 SGHTA and CDR2 FQGNSA.

This chain connects TRBV10-3 to TRBJ2-1; TRBD1 is a possible D gene (5 bases). Germline V lookup: CDR1 ENHRY, CDR2 SYGVKD. CDR3 length: 15 residues. Between the trimmed V and J ends, which lost 3 bases and 2 bases, there was a span of 11 bases. The CDR3 region is CAISDLQGTYNEQFF. The CDR3 DNA is TGTGCCATCAGTGATTTGCAGGGAACCTACAATGAGCAGTTCTTC.

This chain uses TRBV7-2 with TRBJ2-1; 13 positions agree with TRBD2. Unmatched junction bases numbered 4, after V lost 4 bases and J lost 4 bases. CDR3 size: 16 residues. The germline CDR1 and CDR2 sequences are SGHTA and FQGNSA. CDR3 bases: TGTGCCAGCAGCTCCCGGACTAGCGGGGGTTACAATGAGCAGTTCTTC. Translating gives CASSSRTSGGYNEQFF.

CDR3 coding DNA: TGTGCCAGCAGCTTAGAGTCCGCGGGAGTGCGCACAGATACGCAGTATTTT. As protein: CASSLESAGVRTDTQYF. The chain has TRBV7-6 and TRBJ2-3, with 7 bases aligning to TRBD2. The germline V gene has CDR1 SGHVS and CDR2 FNYEAQ. The ends lost 1 base at V and 1 base at J; junction bases unmatched: 8. CDR3 size: 17 residues.

DNA of the CDR3: TGTGCCAGCAGCTTCGTCGCGGGGAACACAGATACGCAGTATTTT. It codes for CASSFVAGNTDTQYF. The V and J genes are TRBV5-6 and TRBJ2-3; weak D call: TRBD2 (6 bases). Trimming pared 2 bases from V and 2 bases from J, leaving 12 bases between. CDR1 is SGHDT, CDR2 YYEEEE, per germline. The CDR3 contains 15 residues.

The V and J genes are TRBV27 and TRBJ1-4; 7 bases line up with TRBD1. The CDR3 consists of 18 residues. Trimming removed 7 bases from V and 0 bases from J; junction bases left unmatched: 14. Germline CDR1 MNHEY, CDR2 SMNVEV (reference sequence). CDR3 sequence: CASISLGDSIATNEKLFF. The CDR3, as DNA: TGTGCCAGCATTAGTTTGGGGGACAGCATTGCAACTAATGAAAAACTGTTTTTT.

The rearrangement links TRBV29-1 to TRBJ2-3, with 8 bases identical to TRBD1. V shed 6 bases, J shed 3 bases, and the junction held 8 bases outside the gene matches. The CDR3 totals 14 residues. CDR1 SQVTM and CDR2 ANQGSEA come from the germline V gene. CDR3 coding DNA: TGCAGCGTCTTACAGGGGGTTCGTACAGATACGCAGTATTTT. Translating gives CSVLQGVRTDTQYF.

The chain uses TRBV11-3 and TRBJ1-2; the D is unclear. The germline V and J ends were trimmed by 5 bases and 4 bases, with 8 bases remaining between them. The CDR3 runs 12 residues. The V gene's germline CDR1 is SGHNT and CDR2 YENEEA. DNA of the CDR3: TGTGCCAGCAGCCCCGGAGGCTATGGCTACACCTTC. This gives the protein CASSPGGYGYTF.

CDR3 sequence (DNA): TGTGCCAGTGGTCAAGGCGGAAATCAGCCCCAGCATTTT. Its translation is CASGQGGNQPQHF. This sequence joins TRBV19 and TRBJ1-5; D is ambiguous. The V and J ends lost 8 bases and 4 bases respectively, with 12 bases between them. There are 13 residues in the CDR3. Germline lookup yields CDR1 LNHDA and CDR2 SQIVND (reference sequence).

The chain uses TRBV7-9 and TRBJ2-3; tentatively, D is TRBD1 (5 bases). The CDR3 extends over 14 amino acids. Trimming cost V 0 bases and J 4 bases, with 8 bases left between them. Germline values: CDR1 SEHNR, CDR2 FQNEAQ (reference sequence). The CDR3 here is CASSLAQGADTQYF. The CDR3 bases are TGTGCCAGCAGCTTAGCCCAGGGCGCAGATACGCAGTATTTT.

The rearrangement joins TRBV28 to TRBJ1-1; TRBD1 matches at 7 bases. In germline, CDR1 is MDHEN, CDR2 SYDVKM. The trim removed 6 bases at V and 8 bases at J, leaving 9 bases unmatched. CDR3 length: 13 residues. DNA of the CDR3: TGTGCCAGCAGAAAACAACGGGACAGCGAAGCTTTCTTT. It encodes CASRKQRDSEAFF.

The rearrangement links TRBV7-2 to TRBJ1-2; TRBD1 agrees at 7 bases. Germline CDR1 reads SGHTA; CDR2 reads FQGNSA. The V segment lost 5 bases and the J segment 4 bases; nucleotides outside the gene matches: 4. This CDR3 region has 13 residues. The chain's CDR3 is CASSPDRVYGYTF. CDR3 sequence (DNA): TGTGCCAGCAGCCCCGACAGGGTCTATGGCTACACCTTC.

The V and J genes are TRBV9 and TRBJ2-3; D is uncertain. With 3 bases removed from V and 1 base from J, the gap between germline ends came to 6 bases. CDR1 and CDR2 from the germline V gene are SGDLS and YYNGEE. CDR3 length equals 13 residues. The CDR3 sequence: CASSALGTDTQYF. The CDR3 region has the DNA TGTGCCAGCAGCGCCCTCGGCACAGATACGCAGTATTTT.

The chain carries TRBV28 and TRBJ1-4; tentative D call: TRBD1 (6 bases). Trimming removed 6 bases at V and 10 bases at J, with 15 bases between. Germline values: CDR1 MDHEN, CDR2 SYDVKM. This CDR3 region has 13 residues. The CDR3 sequence is CASREASGAKLFF. DNA for the CDR3: TGTGCCAGCAGAGAAGCCTCAGGGGCAAAACTGTTTTTT.

The chain has TRBV18 and TRBJ2-1; no clear D gene. The length of the CDR3 is 16 residues. V dropped 3 bases and J dropped 3 bases, with 15 bases sitting between them. CDR1 is KGHSH, CDR2 LQKENI, per germline. The CDR3 is CASSPLGYPDYNEQFF. The CDR3 region has the DNA TGTGCCAGCTCACCGCTAGGTTATCCCGACTACAATGAGCAGTTCTTC.

The chain carries TRBV7-2 and TRBJ2-7; TRBD1 matches at 9 bases. Germline values: CDR1 SGHTA, CDR2 FQGNSA. J lost 0 bases, V lost 0 bases, and 6 bases had no gene match. The CDR3 consists of 17 residues. CDR3 amino acids: CASSLARGQGGSYEQYF. CDR3 DNA sequence: TGTGCCAGCAGCTTAGCCCGGGGACAGGGAGGCTCCTACGAGCAGTACTTC. The full variable domain, with the rest looked up from reference TRBV7-2 and TRBJ2-7, is GAGVSQSPSNKVTEKGKDVELRCDPISGHTALYWYRQSLGQGLEFLIYFQGNSAPDKSGLPSDRFSAERTGGSVSTLTIQRTQQEDSAVYLCASSLARGQGGSYEQYFGPGTRLTVT.